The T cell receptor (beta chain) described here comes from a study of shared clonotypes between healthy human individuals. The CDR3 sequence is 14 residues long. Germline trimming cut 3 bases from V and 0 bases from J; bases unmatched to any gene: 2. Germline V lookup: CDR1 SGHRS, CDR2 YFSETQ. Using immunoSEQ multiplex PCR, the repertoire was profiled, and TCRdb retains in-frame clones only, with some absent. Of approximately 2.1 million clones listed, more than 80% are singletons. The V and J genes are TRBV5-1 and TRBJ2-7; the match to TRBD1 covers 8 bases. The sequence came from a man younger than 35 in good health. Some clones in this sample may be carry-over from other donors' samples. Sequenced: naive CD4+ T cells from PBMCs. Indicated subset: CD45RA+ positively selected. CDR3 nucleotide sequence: TGCGCCAGCAGCTCGGGACAGGCCTCCTACGAGCAGTACTTC. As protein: CASSSGQASYEQYF.